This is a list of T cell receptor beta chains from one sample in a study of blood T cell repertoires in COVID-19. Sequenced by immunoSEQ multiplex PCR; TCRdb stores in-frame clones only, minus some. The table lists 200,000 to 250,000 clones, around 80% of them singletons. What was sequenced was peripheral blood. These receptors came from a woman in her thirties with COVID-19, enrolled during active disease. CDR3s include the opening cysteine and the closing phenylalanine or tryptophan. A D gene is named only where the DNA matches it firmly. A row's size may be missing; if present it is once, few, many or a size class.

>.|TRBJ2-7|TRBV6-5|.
TGTGCCAGCAGTATCGTGAGAGCGGTTGCCTACGAGCAGTACTTC
CASSIVRAVAYEQYF
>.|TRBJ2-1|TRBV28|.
TGTGCCAGCCCCCCCAAACAACTAGCAGTCGATAATGAGCAGTTCTTC
CASPPKQLAVDNEQFF
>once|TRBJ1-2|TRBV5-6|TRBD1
TGTGCCAGCAGGGCAGGGGGCTATGGCTACACCTTC
CASRAGGYGYTF
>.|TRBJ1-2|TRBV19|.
TGTGCCAGTAGTTCTCCCGGCTATGGCTACACCTTC
CASSSPGYGYTF
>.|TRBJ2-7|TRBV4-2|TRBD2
TGTGCCAGCAGCCAAGACTTACTAGCGGGAGCTTACGAGCAGTACTTC
CASSQDLLAGAYEQYF
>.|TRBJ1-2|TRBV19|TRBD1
TGTGCCAGTAGTTTTCCCCGGACAGGGGGAAACTATGGCTACACCTTC
CASSFPRTGGNYGYTF
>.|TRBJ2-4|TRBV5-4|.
TGTGCCAGCAGCACCTGGGGAGTAGCCAAAAACATTCAGTACTTC
CASSTWGVAKNIQYF
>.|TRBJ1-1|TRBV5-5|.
TGTGCCAGCAGCTTGGACGGGATCTTGAACACTGAAGCTTTCTTT
CASSLDGILNTEAFF
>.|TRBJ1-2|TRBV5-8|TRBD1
TGTGCCAGCACCCGACAGGGGGCGAACTATGGCTACACCTTC
CASTRQGANYGYTF
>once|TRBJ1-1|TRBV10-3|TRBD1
TGTGCCATCAGTCTCGGACAGGGGGTTGAAGCTTTCTTT
CAISLGQGVEAFF
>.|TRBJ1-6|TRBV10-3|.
TGTGCCATCAGTGAGAGGGAGAGCTCCTATAATTCACCCCTCCACTTT
CAISERESSYNSPLHF
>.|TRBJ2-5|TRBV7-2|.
TGTGCCAGCAGCTCCCTCCAAGAGACCCAGTACTTC
CASSSLQETQYF
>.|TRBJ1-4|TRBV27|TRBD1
TGTGCCAGCAGTTTATCCCCCGGACAGGGCGGGGGTGAAAAACTGTTTTTT
CASSLSPGQGGGEKLFF
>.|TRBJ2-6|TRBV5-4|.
TGTGCCAGCAGCTTGGACTCCGGCTCTGGGGCCAACGTCCTGACTTTC
CASSLDSGSGANVLTF
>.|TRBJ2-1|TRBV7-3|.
TGTGCCAGCAGCCCCCTAGGGTTGCGGGGATACAATGAGCAGTTCTTC
CASSPLGLRGYNEQFF
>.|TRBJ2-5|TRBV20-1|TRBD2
TGCAGTGCTAGTCCCGGACTAGCGGGGGGCCAAGAGACCCAGTACTTC
CSASPGLAGGQETQYF
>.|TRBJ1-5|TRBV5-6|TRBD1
TGTGCCAGCAGCTTGTTGGAACAGGGGGGCAATCAGCCCCAGCATTTT
CASSLLEQGGNQPQHF
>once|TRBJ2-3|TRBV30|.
TGTGCCTGGAGTCTAGCCCTCGCAGATACGCAGTATTTT
CAWSLALADTQYF
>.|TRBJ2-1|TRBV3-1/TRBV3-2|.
TGTGCCAGCAGCCAAGATAGGACTCTCAGCTCCTACAATGAGCAGTTCTTC
CASSQDRTLSSYNEQFF
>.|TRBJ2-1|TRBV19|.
TGTGCCAGTAGTAGAGATACAGGGATAAGGAACAATGAGCAGTTCTTC
CASSRDTGIRNNEQFF
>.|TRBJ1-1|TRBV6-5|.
TGTGCCAGCAGTTACTCGTCTAGGCACACTGAAGCTTTCTTT
CASSYSSRHTEAFF
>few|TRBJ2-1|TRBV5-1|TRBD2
TGCGCCAGCAGCTTGTCAGGCCGGGGGGACAATGAGCAGTTCTTC
CASSLSGRGDNEQFF
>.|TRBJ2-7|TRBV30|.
TGTGCCTGGAGTGTTGGGGCCTCACCCACTTACTCCTACGAGCAGTACTTC
CAWSVGASPTYSYEQYF
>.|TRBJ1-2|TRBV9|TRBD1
TGTGCCAGCAGCGTAGGCCCAGGGGGGCAGGACTATGGCTACACCTTC
CASSVGPGGQDYGYTF
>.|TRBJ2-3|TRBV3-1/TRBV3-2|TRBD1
TGTGCCAGCAGCTCTCACCGGGACAGGGCGACTAACACAGATACGCAGTATTTT
CASSSHRDRATNTDTQYF
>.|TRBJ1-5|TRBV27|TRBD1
TGTGCCAGCAGCCGCGGGACAGGTTTTAATCAGCCCCAGCATTTT
CASSRGTGFNQPQHF
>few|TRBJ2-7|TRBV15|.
TGTGCCACCAGCAGAGAAATTCAGGGTTCCGAGCAGTACTTC
CATSREIQGSEQYF
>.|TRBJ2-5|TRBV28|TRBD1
TGTGCCAGCAGTAAGGCAGGGGGCTTGGAGACCCAGTACTTC
CASSKAGGLETQYF
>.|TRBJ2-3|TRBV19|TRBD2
TGTGCCAGTAGTCTAGGTCCTAGCGGGTACACAGATACGCAGTATTTT
CASSLGPSGYTDTQYF
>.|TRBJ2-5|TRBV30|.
TGTGCCTGGAGTGAACAAAACCAAGAGACCCAGTACTTC
CAWSEQNQETQYF
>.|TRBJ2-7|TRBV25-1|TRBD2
TGTGCCAGCAGCACAATAGCGGGAGAGGAGTACTTC
CASSTIAGEEYF
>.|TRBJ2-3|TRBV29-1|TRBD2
TGCAGCGTTGAAGGGTTAGCGGGGGGGCCAGATACGCAGTATTTT
CSVEGLAGGPDTQYF
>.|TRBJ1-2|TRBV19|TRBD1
TGTGCCAGTAGTATGCTTTTTGGGGACAGCCGTGACTATGGCTACACCTTC
CASSMLFGDSRDYGYTF
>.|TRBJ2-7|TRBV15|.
TGTGCCACCAGCAGAGAGCAGGGTTCTTACGAGCAGTACTTC
CATSREQGSYEQYF
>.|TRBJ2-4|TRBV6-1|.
TGTGCCAGCAGTGAGGGCACCCCCCGAATGCAGTACTTC
CASSEGTPRMQYF
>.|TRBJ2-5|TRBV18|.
TGTGCCAGCTCACTGGGCCAGGGGATGACCCAGTACTTC
CASSLGQGMTQYF
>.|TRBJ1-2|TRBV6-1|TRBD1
TGTGCCAGCAGTGAACCGGGGACAGGGGACTATGGCTACACCTTC
CASSEPGTGDYGYTF
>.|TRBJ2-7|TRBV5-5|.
TGTGCCAGCAGCTTGGTTAATTCAAGGGGCGTAATTTCTTACGAGCAGTACTTC
CASSLVNSRGVISYEQYF
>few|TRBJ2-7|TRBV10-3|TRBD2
TGTGCCGTCGGGAGCGGGAACCGGCAGTACTTC
CAVGSGNRQYF
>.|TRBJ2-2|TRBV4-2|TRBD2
TGTGCCAGCAGCCAAGGACTAGCGGAGGACACCGGGGAGCTGTTTTTT
CASSQGLAEDTGELFF
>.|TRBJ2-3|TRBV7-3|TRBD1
TGTGCCAGCAGCTCCTCAGGACAGGCAGATACGCAGTATTTT
CASSSSGQADTQYF
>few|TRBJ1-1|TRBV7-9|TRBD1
TGTGCCAGCAGCTCAGGGGACAGGACTGAAGCTTTCTTT
CASSSGDRTEAFF
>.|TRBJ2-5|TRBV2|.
TGTGCCAGCAGTCTAAACAGGGTCGGGGAGACCCAGTACTTC
CASSLNRVGETQYF
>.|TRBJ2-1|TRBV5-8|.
TGTGCCAGCAGCTCAGGGGTATCCTACAATGAGCAGTTCTTC
CASSSGVSYNEQFF
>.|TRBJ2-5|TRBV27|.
TGTGCCAGCAGTTCACAGGGGGGGATTGTCCAAGAGACCCAGTACTTC
CASSSQGGIVQETQYF
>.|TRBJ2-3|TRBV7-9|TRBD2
TGTGCCAGCAGCTTTTCGGGAGGCGCAGATACGCAGTATTTT
CASSFSGGADTQYF
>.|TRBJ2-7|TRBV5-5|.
TGTGCCAGCAGCTTGCCCTCTACCTACGAGCAGTACTTC
CASSLPSTYEQYF
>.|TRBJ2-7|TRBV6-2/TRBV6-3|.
TGTGCCAGCAGTTACCGCGGGGGCAGGGACTACGAGCAGTACTTC
CASSYRGGRDYEQYF
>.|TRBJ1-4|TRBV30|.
TGTGCCTGGAGTGTAACTCAGGGTGGTGAAAAACTGTTTTTT
CAWSVTQGGEKLFF
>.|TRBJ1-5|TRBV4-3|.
TGCGCCAGCAGCCAAGATGGCAGGGATCAGCCCCAGCATTTT
CASSQDGRDQPQHF
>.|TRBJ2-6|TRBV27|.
TGTGCCAGCAGTTTTGTTACTGGGGCCAACGTCCTGACTTTC
CASSFVTGANVLTF
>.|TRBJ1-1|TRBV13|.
TGTGCCACTCTGGGGAGGGGGGTCAACACTGAAGCTTTCTTT
CATLGRGVNTEAFF
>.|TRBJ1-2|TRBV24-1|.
TGTGCCACCAGTGATTCAGACAGGCCGGGCTATGGCTACACCTTC
CATSDSDRPGYGYTF
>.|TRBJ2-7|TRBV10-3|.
TGTGCCATCAGTGAGAGGGAGCGGTACGAGCAGTACTTC
CAISERERYEQYF
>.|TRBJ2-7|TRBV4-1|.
TGCGCCAGCAGCCAGGGCGGAGGGCAAGGCTACGAGCAGTACTTC
CASSQGGGQGYEQYF
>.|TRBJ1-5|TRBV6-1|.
TGTGCCAGCAGTGAATTGCCGGGGGGCGCAGGGCAGCCCCAGCATTTT
CASSELPGGAGQPQHF
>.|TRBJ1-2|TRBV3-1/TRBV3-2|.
TGTGCCAGCGCCAGATCCGAGGAAGGACAGATCACCTTC
CASARSEEGQITF
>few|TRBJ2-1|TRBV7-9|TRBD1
TGTGCCAGCAGCTACCGGACAGGGGCAAATGAGCAGTTCTTC
CASSYRTGANEQFF
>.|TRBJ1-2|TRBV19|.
TGTGCCAGTAGTTTCACCGGGAGCTATGGCTACACCTTC
CASSFTGSYGYTF
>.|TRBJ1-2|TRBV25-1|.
TGTGCCACAGAGTCCGGACAGTCTAACTATGGCTACACCTTC
CATESGQSNYGYTF